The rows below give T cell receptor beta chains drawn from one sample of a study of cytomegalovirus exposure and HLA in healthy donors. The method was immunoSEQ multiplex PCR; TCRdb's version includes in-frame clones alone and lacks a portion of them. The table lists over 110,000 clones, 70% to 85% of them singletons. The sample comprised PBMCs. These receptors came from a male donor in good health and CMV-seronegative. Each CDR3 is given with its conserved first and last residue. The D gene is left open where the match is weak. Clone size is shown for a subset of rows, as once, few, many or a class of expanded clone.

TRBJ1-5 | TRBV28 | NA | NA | TGTGCCAGCAGTTCGGACGGGGACTTTAATCAGCCCCAGCATTTT | CASSSDGDFNQPQHF
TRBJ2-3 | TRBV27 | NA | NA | TGTGCCAGCAGTTTAATTCCGGTCGGTTGGACGCAGTATTTT | CASSLIPVGWTQYF
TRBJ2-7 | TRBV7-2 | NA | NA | TGTGCCAGCAGCTTACTTCTAGGGGAATCTAGCTCCTACGAGCAGTACTTC | CASSLLLGESSSYEQYF
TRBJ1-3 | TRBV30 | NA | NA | TGTGCCTCCCAGGTCTCCTCTGGAAACACCATATATTTT | CASQVSSGNTIYF
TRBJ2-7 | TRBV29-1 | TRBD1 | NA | TGCAGCGTTGACACCGGGACAGGGACTACCGAGCAGTACTTC | CSVDTGTGTTEQYF
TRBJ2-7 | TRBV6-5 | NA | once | TGTGCCAGCAGTTCGGGGATCAGGTACGAGCAGTACTTC | CASSSGIRYEQYF
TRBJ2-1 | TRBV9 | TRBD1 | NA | TGTGCCAGCAGCGAGACAGGGAACTCCTACAATGAGCAGTTCTTC | CASSETGNSYNEQFF
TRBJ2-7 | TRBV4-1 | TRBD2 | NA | TGCGCCAGCAGTAACGGGGGGGAGCAGTACTTC | CASSNGGEQYF
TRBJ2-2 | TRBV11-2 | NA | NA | TGTGCCAGCAGCCCTACAGGGCCCACCGGGGAGCTGTTTTTT | CASSPTGPTGELFF
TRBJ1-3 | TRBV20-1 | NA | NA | TGCAGTGCCGACTTATCGAGTACCATATATTTT | CSADLSSTIYF
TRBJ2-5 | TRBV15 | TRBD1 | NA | TGTGCCACCAGCAGCACAGGGGATCGGGAGACCCAGTACTTC | CATSSTGDRETQYF
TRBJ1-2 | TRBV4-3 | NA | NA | TGCGCCAGCAGCCAAGATAAGAACGTACGGGAGGGTGGCTACACCTTC | CASSQDKNVREGGYTF
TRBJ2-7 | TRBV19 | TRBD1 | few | TGTGCCAGTAGCCCAGGGGGCTACGAGCAGTACTTC | CASSPGGYEQYF
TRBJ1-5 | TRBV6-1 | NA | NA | TGTGCCAGCAACGGACGGGATAGCAATCAGCCCCAGCATTTT | CASNGRDSNQPQHF
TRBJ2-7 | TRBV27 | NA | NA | TGTGCCAGCAGGAGGGGACTTTTAGACTACGAGCAGTACTTC | CASRRGLLDYEQYF
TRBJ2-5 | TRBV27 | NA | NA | TGTGCCAGCAGTTTGGGAGCGGTTCTAGGGGGAGAGACCCAGTACTTC | CASSLGAVLGGETQYF
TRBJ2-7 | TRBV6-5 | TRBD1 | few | TGTGCCAGCAGTCGACAGGGGCGGGGCGAGCAGTACTTC | CASSRQGRGEQYF
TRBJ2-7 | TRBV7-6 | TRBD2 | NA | TGTGCCAGCAGCTCGGGACTAGCGAACTCCTACGAGCAGTACTTC | CASSSGLANSYEQYF
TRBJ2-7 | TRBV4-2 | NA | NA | TGTGCCAGCAGCCCCTTTATATCAGGGCCCCACGAGCAGTACTTC | CASSPFISGPHEQYF
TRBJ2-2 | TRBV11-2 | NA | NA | TGTGCCAGCAGCTTAATTAGGAACACCGGGGAGCTGTTTTTT | CASSLIRNTGELFF
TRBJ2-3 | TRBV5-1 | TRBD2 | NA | TGCGCCAGCAGCTTGGTCCTAGCGGGAGGAAGGGATACGCAGTATTTT | CASSLVLAGGRDTQYF
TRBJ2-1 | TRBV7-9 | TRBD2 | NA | TGTGCCGAAAGGGCGGAAGCGGGACTCGGGAATGAGCAGTTCTTC | CAERAEAGLGNEQFF
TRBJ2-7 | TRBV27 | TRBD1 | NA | TGTGCCAGCAGTACCACCGGGACAGCCTTCTACGAGCAGTACTTC | CASSTTGTAFYEQYF
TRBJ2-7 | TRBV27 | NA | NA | TGTGCCAGCAGTTTGACAGCTAGCTCCTACGAGCAGTACTTC | CASSLTASSYEQYF
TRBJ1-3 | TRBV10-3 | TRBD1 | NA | TGTGCCACCAGTCCCGGGACAGGGATACGGAACACCATATATTTT | CATSPGTGIRNTIYF
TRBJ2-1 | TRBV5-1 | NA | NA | TGCGCCAGCAGCTTTTCCGGGACACAAGAGCAGTTCTTC | CASSFSGTQEQFF
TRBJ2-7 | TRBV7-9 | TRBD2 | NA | TGTGCCAGCAGCTATCGGGGGGACTCCTACGAGCAGTACTTC | CASSYRGDSYEQYF
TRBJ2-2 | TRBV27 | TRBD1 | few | TGTGCCAGCAGTTTAAACCCCGGGACAGGGCTAACCGGGGAGCTGTTTTTT | CASSLNPGTGLTGELFF
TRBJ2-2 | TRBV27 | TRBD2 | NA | TGTGCCAGCAGTCCCGGTGGCGGGAGGGAATTCACCGGGGAGCTGTTTTTT | CASSPGGGREFTGELFF